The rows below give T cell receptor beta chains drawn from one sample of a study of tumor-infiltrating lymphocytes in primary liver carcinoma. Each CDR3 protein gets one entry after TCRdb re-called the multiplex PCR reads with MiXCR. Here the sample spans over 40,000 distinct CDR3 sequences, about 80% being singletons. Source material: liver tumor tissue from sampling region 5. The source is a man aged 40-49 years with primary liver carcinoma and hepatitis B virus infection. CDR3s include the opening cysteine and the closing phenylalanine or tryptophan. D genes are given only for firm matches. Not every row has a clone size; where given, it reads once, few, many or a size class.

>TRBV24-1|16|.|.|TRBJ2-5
CAISASKARLQEIQYF
TGTGCCATCAGTGCATCAAAGGCGCGGCTACAAGAGATCCAGTACTTC
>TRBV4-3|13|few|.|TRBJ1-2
CASSQDVSWGYSF
TGCGCCAGCAGCCAGGATGTATCTTGGGGCTACAGCTTC
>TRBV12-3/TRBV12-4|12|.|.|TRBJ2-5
CVSSWDQGTQYF
TGTGTCAGCAGTTGGGACCAAGGGACCCAGTACTTC
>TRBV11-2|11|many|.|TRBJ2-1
CASSLDLAKFF
TGTGCCAGCAGCTTAGACTTAGCGAAGTTCTTC
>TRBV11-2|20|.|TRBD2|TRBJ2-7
CASCLREGRTSGLSSYKQYF
TGTGCCAGCTGCTTGAGGGAGGGGAGGACCAGCGGGCTCAGCTCCTACAAGCAGTACTTC
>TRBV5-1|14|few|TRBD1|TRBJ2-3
CASSLGQGSDMQYF
TGCGCTAGCAGCTTGGGACAGGGCTCAGATATGCAGTATTTT
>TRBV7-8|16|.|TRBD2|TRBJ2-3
CVSSSPGTSGRSTRYF
TGTGTCAGTAGCTCCCCCGGGACTAGCGGGAGGAGTACGCGGTATTTT
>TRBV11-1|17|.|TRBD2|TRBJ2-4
CASSFPGASGIKNIQYF
TGTGCCAGCAGCTTTCCCGGGGCTAGCGGGATCAAGAACATACAGTACTTC
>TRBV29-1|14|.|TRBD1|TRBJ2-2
CSVSGQWFTWELFF
TGCAGCGTTTCGGGACAGTGGTTCACCTGGGAGCTGTTTTTT
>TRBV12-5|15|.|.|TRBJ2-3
CASGLEQGPTDMQYF
TGTGCTAGTGGTTTGGAACAGGGTCCCACGGATATGCAGTATTTT
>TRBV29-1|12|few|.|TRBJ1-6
CSVWGSNSPLHF
TGCAGCGTTTGGGGTAGCAATTCACCCCTCCACTTT
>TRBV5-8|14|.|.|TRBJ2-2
CASSSALNTEELFF
TGTGCCAGTAGCTCAGCCCTTAACACCGAGGAGCTGTTTTTT
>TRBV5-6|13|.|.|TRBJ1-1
CANSLSQQTEAFF
TGTGCCAACAGCTTGTCCCAGCAGACTGAAGCTTTCTTT
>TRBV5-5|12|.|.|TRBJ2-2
CTSRLHTGELLF
TGTACCAGCAGACTCCACACCGGGGAGCTGTTATTT
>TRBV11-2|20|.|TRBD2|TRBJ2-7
CASSMREGRTSGLSSYERYF
TGTGCCAGCAGCATGAGGGAGGGGAGGACTAGCGGGCTTAGCTCCTACGAGCGGTACTTC